The source of this TCR beta chain is a study of cytomegalovirus exposure and HLA in healthy donors. Study-level information: Unique TCR beta sequences numbering fewer than 130 million came from 150 million to 200 million T cells in an earlier analysis. General study points: Across donors, most TCRs were seen rarely, yet some public ones were widespread. Fewer N-insertions than the roughly 630-donor mean were reportedly shown by an Asian-associated ancestry cluster in a later analysis.

Germline CDR1 reads LGHNA; CDR2 reads YNFKEQ. There are 15 residues in the CDR3. Trimming removed 4 bases at V and 7 bases at J, with 14 bases between. Regarding this clone: Its antigen is not identified.

Researchers ran the PCR with 60 Vbeta and 13 Jbeta primers. The data were produced by immunoSEQ multiplex PCR, yet TCRdb's version contains in-frame clones alone and is incomplete. The data show about 140,000 clones, and the top ten clones hold roughly 2.7%. The chain has TRBV4-2 and TRBJ1-6, with D perhaps TRBD1 (6 bases). This receptor was obtained from a man aged 40-49 years in good health and CMV-seronegative. Sequencing was done on a sample of PBMCs. CDR3 nucleotide sequence: TGTGCCAGCAGCCGACCGGACAGCCCAAATTCACCCCTCCACTTT. Translation: CASSRPDSPNSPLHF.